These 17 T cell receptor beta chains originate from one sample sequenced in a study of blood T cell repertoires in COVID-19. Generated by immunoSEQ multiplex PCR, the TCRdb table keeps only in-frame clones and is missing some. This sample has over 200,000 clones, with 88% found just once. Sequencing was performed on peripheral blood. The receptors here all came from a human donor in a cohort sampled during active COVID-19.

The chain links TRBV4-1 to TRBJ2-3; TRBD2 matches at 11 bases. The CDR3 loop spans 16 amino acids. Germline values: CDR1 MGHRA, CDR2 YSYEKL. V shed 5 bases and J 6 bases; nucleotides not matched to a gene: 10. CDR3 nucleotides: TGCGCCAGCAGCGCAGGGGCTAGCGGGGGGTCGGATACGCAGTATTTT. Protein: CASSAGASGGSDTQYF.

The chain recombines TRBV7-2 with TRBJ2-7, with TRBD2 identical over 11 bases. Germline loops: CDR1 SGHTA, CDR2 FQGNSA. J lost 4 bases, V lost 4 bases, and 12 bases had no gene match. The CDR3 covers 17 residues. The CDR3 loop is CASSSNPRLAGQYEQYF. CDR3 in DNA: TGTGCCAGCAGCTCCAACCCAAGACTAGCGGGGCAATACGAGCAGTACTTC. The full variable domain, rest sourced from reference TRBV7-2 and TRBJ2-7, is GAGVSQSPSNKVTEKGKDVELRCDPISGHTALYWYRQSLGQGLEFLIYFQGNSAPDKSGLPSDRFSAERTGGSVSTLTIQRTQQEDSAVYLCASSSNPRLAGQYEQYFGPGTRLTVT.

The table lists this clone with many counts. This chain connects TRBV28 to TRBJ2-7; a possible D gene is TRBD1 (6 bases). Trimming took off 5 bases at V and 2 bases at J, with 10 bases between the two ends. Germline V gene lookup returns CDR1 MDHEN and CDR2 SYDVKM. The CDR3 is made up of 13 amino acids. CDR3 bases: TGTGCCAGCAGTCTAAGGACAGCCTACGAGCAGTACTTC. Residues: CASSLRTAYEQYF. The full variable domain, in which reference TRBV28 and TRBJ2-7 provide the parts outside the CDR3, is DVKVTQSSRYLVKRTGEKVFLECVQDMDHENMFWYRQDPGLGLRLIYFSYDVKMKEKGDIPEGYSVSREKKERFSLILESASTNQTSMYLCASSLRTAYEQYFGPGTRLTVT.

V is TRBV7-2 and J is TRBJ1-2; D remains unclear. The germline CDR1 and CDR2 sequences are SGHTA and FQGNSA. V shed 2 bases and J shed 6 bases, with 19 bases lying between them. The CDR3 runs to 16 residues. The CDR3 loop reads CASSLWWPGEEDGYTF. CDR3 DNA: TGTGCCAGCAGCTTATGGTGGCCAGGAGAGGAGGATGGCTACACCTTC.

This chain joins TRBV6-5 and TRBJ1-4; possibly TRBD1 for D (5 bases). The CDR3 sequence is 12 residues long. The V end was cut by 2 bases, the J end by 8 bases, with 6 bases between. Germline V gene data show CDR1 as MNHEY and CDR2 as SVGAGI. CDR3 sequence (DNA): TGTGCCAGCAGTTACGCAGGGGAAAAACTGTTTTTT. Amino acid sequence: CASSYAGEKLFF.

CDR3 in DNA: TGTGCCAGCAGTTCGGTAGCGGGAGTTAATGAGCAGTTCTTC. Residues: CASSSVAGVNEQFF. The rearrangement uses TRBV6-5 and TRBJ2-1, with TRBD2 identical over 9 bases. With 4 bases clipped from V and 7 bases from J, the junction kept 5 bases outside the gene matches. CDR1 is MNHEY, CDR2 SVGAGI, per germline. The CDR3 length is 14 residues.

The chain uses TRBV4-3 and TRBJ2-1; TRBD2 agrees at 7 bases. This CDR3 comprises 19 residues. J was trimmed by 2 bases and V by 0 bases; bases with no gene match: 13. CDR1 LGHNA and CDR2 YSLEER come from the germline V gene. The CDR3 DNA follows: TGCGCCAGCAGCCAAGATCTAACGCCACCCCGGGGGGCCTACAATGAGCAGTTCTTC. Translating it yields CASSQDLTPPRGAYNEQFF.

The gene calls are TRBV27 and TRBJ2-1; the match to TRBD1 covers 10 bases. V lost 1 base to trimming and J lost 8 bases; unmatched junction nucleotides: 11. The CDR3 runs 17 residues. The germline V gene encodes CDR1 MNHEY and CDR2 SMNVEV (reference sequence). The CDR3 here is CASSLYQGTGVIDEQFF. The CDR3 bases are TGTGCCAGCAGTTTATACCAAGGGACAGGGGTTATCGATGAGCAGTTCTTC.

The chain joins TRBV27 to TRBJ2-2; D not resolved. The V end was cut by 4 bases, the J end by 7 bases, with 10 bases between. The CDR3 totals 13 residues. The germline gives CDR1 MNHEY, CDR2 SMNVEV (reference sequence). This CDR3 is CASSYPYSGELFF. The CDR3 DNA follows: TGTGCCAGCAGTTACCCCTACAGCGGGGAGCTGTTTTTT.

The chain couples TRBV10-2 to TRBJ1-1; TRBD1 matches at 8 bases. V gave up 2 bases and J gave up 11 bases; unmatched junction bases: 10. CDR1 and CDR2 from the germline V gene are WSHSY and SAAADI. The CDR3 length is 14 residues. The CDR3 DNA sequence: TGCGCCAGCAGTGAGCGAAGGACAGGGTCAGACGCTTTCTTT. This gives the protein CASSERRTGSDAFF.

This clone was seen a few times. The chain uses TRBV5-4 and TRBJ1-3, with 7 nucleotides matching TRBD1. The length of the CDR3 is 15 residues. Germline CDR1 SGHNT, CDR2 YYREEE (reference sequence). V lost 4 bases and J lost 0; bases outside the gene matches: 4. CDR3 DNA: TGTGCCAGCAGCCTTGACAGGGCCTCTGGAAACACCATATATTTT. Its translation: CASSLDRASGNTIYF.

This chain joins TRBV19 and TRBJ2-7; 11 bases are a match to TRBD2. V shed 9 bases and J 6 bases; nucleotides not matched to a gene: 10. CDR1 and CDR2 (germline): LNHDA, SQIVND (reference sequence). The CDR3 runs to 14 residues. This CDR3 is CASQGTSGSGEQYF. The CDR3 nucleotides are TGTGCCAGCCAGGGTACTAGCGGGAGTGGCGAGCAGTACTTC.

The rearrangement joins TRBV30 to TRBJ1-5; D is unclear. CDR1 and CDR2 (germline): GTSNPN, SVGIG (reference sequence). This CDR3 is built from 14 residues. V lost 3 bases to trimming and J lost 5 bases, with 14 bases between them. The CDR3 protein is CAWRGPGRDQPQHF. As DNA, the CDR3 is TGTGCCTGGAGAGGGCCCGGGAGGGATCAGCCCCAGCATTTT.

The CDR3 DNA is TGTGCCAGCAGCCGAGGACTAGCGGGGGGGCGGAATGAGCAGTTCTTC. Translating it yields CASSRGLAGGRNEQFF. The chain links TRBV3-1 (or the pseudogene TRBV3-2) to TRBJ2-1; 15 bases align to TRBD2. The CDR3 consists of 16 residues. V gave up 4 bases and J gave up 7 bases; unmatched junction bases: 5. Germline V gene lookup returns CDR1 LGHDT and CDR2 YNNKEL (reference sequence).

This clone was observed a single time. This chain joins TRBV28 and TRBJ1-1; 7 bases align to TRBD1. The CDR3 length is 12 residues. Germline CDR1 is MDHEN and CDR2 is SYDVKM. Unmatched junction bases numbered 9, after V lost 6 bases and J lost 11 bases. CDR3 sequence: CASRLLQGFAFF. The CDR3 DNA follows: TGTGCCAGCAGACTATTACAGGGGTTTGCTTTCTTT. The full variable domain, in which reference TRBV28 and TRBJ1-1 provide the parts outside the CDR3, is DVKVTQSSRYLVKRTGEKVFLECVQDMDHENMFWYRQDPGLGLRLIYFSYDVKMKEKGDIPEGYSVSREKKERFSLILESASTNQTSMYLCASRLLQGFAFFGQGTRLTVV.

The chain joins TRBV7-8 to TRBJ2-7; D may be TRBD1 (6 bases). V shed 4 bases and J shed 4 bases, with 11 bases lying between them. The CDR3 covers 13 residues. Germline V CDR1 and CDR2: SGHVS, FQNEAQ. The CDR3 nucleotides read TGTGCCAGCAGCTCCTCCCAGGGGTACGAGCAGTACTTC. Residues: CASSSSQGYEQYF.

The V and J genes are TRBV11-3 and TRBJ2-1; 7 bases line up with TRBD2. CDR1 is SGHNT, CDR2 YENEEA, per germline. The junction had 6 bases not matched to a gene; V was cut back by 0 bases and J by 10 bases. CDR3 size: 14 residues. This CDR3 reads CASSLDGSGVEQFF. The DNA of the CDR3 is TGTGCCAGCAGCTTAGACGGGAGCGGGGTCGAGCAGTTCTTC.